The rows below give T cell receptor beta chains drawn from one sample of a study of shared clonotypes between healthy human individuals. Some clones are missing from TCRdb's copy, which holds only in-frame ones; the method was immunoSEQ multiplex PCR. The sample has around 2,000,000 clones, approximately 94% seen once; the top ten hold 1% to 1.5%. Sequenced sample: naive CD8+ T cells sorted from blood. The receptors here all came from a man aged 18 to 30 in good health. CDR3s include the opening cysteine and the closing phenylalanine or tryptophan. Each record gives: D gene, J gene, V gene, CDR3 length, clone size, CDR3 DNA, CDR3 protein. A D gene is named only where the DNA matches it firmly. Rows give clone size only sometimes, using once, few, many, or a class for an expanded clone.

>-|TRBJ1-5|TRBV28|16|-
TGTGCCAGCAGTTTTCCCGGGGTGCCCCTCAATCAGCCCCAGCATTTT
CASSFPGVPLNQPQHF
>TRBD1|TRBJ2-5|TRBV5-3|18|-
TGTGCCAGAAGCTTGGATCGGGCCTGGCAGGGGGTGGAAGAGACCCAGTACTTC
CARSLDRAWQGVEETQYF
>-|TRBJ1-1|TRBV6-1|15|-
TGTGCCAGCAGCGTTCTCAGGGTAGGGAACACTGAAGCTTTCTTT
CASSVLRVGNTEAFF
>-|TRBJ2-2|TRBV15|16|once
TGTGCCACCAGCAGAGAAGCTAACCAGGACACCGGGGAGCTGTTTTTT
CATSREANQDTGELFF
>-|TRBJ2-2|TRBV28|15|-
TGTGCCAGCAGTTTGGATCAGGGGAGCGCCGGGGAGCTGTTTTTT
CASSLDQGSAGELFF
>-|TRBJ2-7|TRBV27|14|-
TGTGCCAGCAGTCAGGGGCGGGGGACCTACGAGCAGTACTTC
CASSQGRGTYEQYF
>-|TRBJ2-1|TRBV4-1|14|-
TGCGCCAGCAGCCTGGTGGAGGGCGAGTTTGAGCAGTTCTTC
CASSLVEGEFEQFF
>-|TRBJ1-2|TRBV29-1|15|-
TGCAGCGTTAAAACCGAGGGATTTGAGGACTATGGCTACACCTTC
CSVKTEGFEDYGYTF
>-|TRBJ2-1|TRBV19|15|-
TGTGCCAGTAGTTTCTTGACTACCCCTGGGAATGAGCAGTTCTTC
CASSFLTTPGNEQFF
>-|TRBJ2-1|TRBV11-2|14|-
TGTGCCAGCAGCTTAGATCACCCGGAGGATGAGCAGTTCTTC
CASSLDHPEDEQFF
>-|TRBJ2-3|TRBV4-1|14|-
TGCGCCAGCAGCCTGGAGGGGGTCCCAGATACGCAGTATTTT
CASSLEGVPDTQYF
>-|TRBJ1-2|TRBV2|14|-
TGTGCCAGCAGTGAAGCAGAAGGGGGAGATGGCTACACCTTC
CASSEAEGGDGYTF
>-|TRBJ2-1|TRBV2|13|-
TGTGCCAGCGAAAGCGACAACTACAATGAGCAGTTCTTC
CASESDNYNEQFF
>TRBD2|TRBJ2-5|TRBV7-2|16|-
TGTGCCAGCAGCCCCCTAGCGGGAGGGACGGGAGAGACCCAGTACTTC
CASSPLAGGTGETQYF
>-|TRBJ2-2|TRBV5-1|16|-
TGCGCCAGCAGCTACCTTGGTCCGGGAGTCACCGGGGAGCTGTTTTTT
CASSYLGPGVTGELFF
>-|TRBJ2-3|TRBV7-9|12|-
TGTGCCAGCAGCAAATTTCCAGATACGCAGTATTTT
CASSKFPDTQYF
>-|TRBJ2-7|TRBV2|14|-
TGTGCCAGCAGTGAAGCTTGGGACCGCTACGAGCAGTACTTC
CASSEAWDRYEQYF
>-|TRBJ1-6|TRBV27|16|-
TGTGCCAGCAGTCGTGGCCCGGGGTCCTATAATTCACCCCTCCACTTT
CASSRGPGSYNSPLHF
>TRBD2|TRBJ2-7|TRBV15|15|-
TGTGCCACCAGCAGAGATCGGGGACTAGACTACGAGCAGTACTTC
CATSRDRGLDYEQYF
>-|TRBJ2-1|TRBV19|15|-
TGTGCCAGTAGTATAGACATGGACTGGGGGAATGAGCAGTTCTTC
CASSIDMDWGNEQFF
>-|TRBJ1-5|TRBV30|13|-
TGTGCCTGGAGTGCCACCAGTGTTCAGCCCCAGCATTTT
CAWSATSVQPQHF
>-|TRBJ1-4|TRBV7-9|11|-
TGTGCCAGCAGCTTAGGCGAAGGAATGTTTTTT
CASSLGEGMFF
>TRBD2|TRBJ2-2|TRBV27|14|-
TGTGCCACCCGGGAGGGGATGACCACCGGGGAGCTGTTTTTT
CATREGMTTGELFF
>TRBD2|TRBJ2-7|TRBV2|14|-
TGTGCCAGCAGTATAGCGGGTGTCTCCTACGAGCAGTACTTC
CASSIAGVSYEQYF
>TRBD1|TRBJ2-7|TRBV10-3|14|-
TGTGCCATCAGTGACGGACAGGGAGCCTACGAGCAGTACTTC
CAISDGQGAYEQYF
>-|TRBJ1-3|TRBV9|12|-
TGTGCCAGCAGTGGCTCTGGAAACACCATATATTTT
CASSGSGNTIYF
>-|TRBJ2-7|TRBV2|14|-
TGTGCCAGCAGTGTTAACCCTCTCCCCTACGAGCAGTACTTC
CASSVNPLPYEQYF
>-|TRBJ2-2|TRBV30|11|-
TGTGCCTGGAGTGTGACCGGGGAGCTGTTTTTT
CAWSVTGELFF
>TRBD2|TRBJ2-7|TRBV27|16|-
TGTGCCAGCAGTTTATACGCCGGGAGGGTGTCCTACGAGCAGTACTTC
CASSLYAGRVSYEQYF
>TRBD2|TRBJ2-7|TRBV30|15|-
TGTGCCTGGAGTCCCTCCGGGACTAGCGGCTACGAGCAGTACTTC
CAWSPSGTSGYEQYF